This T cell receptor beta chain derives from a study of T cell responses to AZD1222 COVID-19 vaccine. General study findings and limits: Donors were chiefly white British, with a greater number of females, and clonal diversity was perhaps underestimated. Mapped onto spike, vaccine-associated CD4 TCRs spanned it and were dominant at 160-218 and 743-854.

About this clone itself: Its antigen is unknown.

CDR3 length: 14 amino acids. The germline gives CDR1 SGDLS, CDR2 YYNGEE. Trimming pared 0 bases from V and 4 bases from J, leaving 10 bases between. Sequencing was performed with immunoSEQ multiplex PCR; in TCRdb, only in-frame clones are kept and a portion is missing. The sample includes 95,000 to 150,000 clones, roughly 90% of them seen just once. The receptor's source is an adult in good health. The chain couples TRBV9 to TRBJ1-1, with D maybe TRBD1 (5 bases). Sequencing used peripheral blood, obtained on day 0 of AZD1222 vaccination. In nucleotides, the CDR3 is TGTGCCAGCAGCGTAGTAGGGGAGGGCACTGAAGCTTTCTTT. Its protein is CASSVVGEGTEAFF.